The entry that follows covers one T cell receptor beta chain sequence. Its specificity is unknown. TCRdb passed the reads through MiXCR, listing each CDR3 protein once. Of hundreds of thousands of distinct CDR3 sequences detected, less than 35% appear once; the ten largest clones hold over 11%. The record originates from a study of T cell repertoires in cytomegalovirus infection. CDR3 size: 14 residues. Germline loops: CDR1 MGHRA, CDR2 YSYEKL. Trimming pared 6 bases from V and 4 bases from J, leaving 15 bases between. The sequenced sample was cultured CD8+ T cells from PBMCs, obtained from culture after CMV antigen stimulation. The V and J genes are TRBV4-1 and TRBJ1-1; the D is unclear. This TCR was recovered from a human donor in good health (CMV status not recorded). Some clones in this sample may be carry-over from other donors' samples. CDR3 sequence: CASRGGGRGTEAFF. The CDR3 region has the DNA TGCGCCAGCAGGGGAGGCGGCCGGGGCACTGAAGCTTTCTTT.